This T cell receptor beta chain was identified during a study of blood T cell repertoires in COVID-19. Germline values: CDR1 MNHNS, CDR2 SASEGT. The CDR3 is made up of 12 amino acids. V was cut by 2 bases and J by 12 bases, with 13 bases left in between. Original processing notes: Scientists estimated how many nucleated cells there were by amplifying reference gene primers. Only in-frame clones appear in the TCRdb table, and some are missing; sequencing was by immunoSEQ multiplex PCR. Clone size and V and J calls were adopted from that table, with D and trimming inferred from the DNA. The sample has about 84,000 clones, 75% to 85% seen once.

The source is a woman older than 75 with acute or convalescent COVID-19. The chain recombines TRBV6-1 with TRBJ1-1; no definite D call. Sequenced: peripheral blood. The DNA of the CDR3 is TGTGCCAGCAGTGAATTGCTCAGGATTCCTTTCTTT. This sequence encodes CASSELLRIPFF.